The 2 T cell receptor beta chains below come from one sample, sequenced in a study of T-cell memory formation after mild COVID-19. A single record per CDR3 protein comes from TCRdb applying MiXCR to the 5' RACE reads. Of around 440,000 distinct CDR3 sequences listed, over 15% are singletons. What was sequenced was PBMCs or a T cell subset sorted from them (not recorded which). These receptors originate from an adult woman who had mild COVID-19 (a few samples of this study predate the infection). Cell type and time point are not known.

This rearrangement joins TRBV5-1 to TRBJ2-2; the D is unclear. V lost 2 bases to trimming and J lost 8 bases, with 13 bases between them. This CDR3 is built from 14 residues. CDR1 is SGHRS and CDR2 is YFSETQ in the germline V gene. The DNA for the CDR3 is TGCGCCAGCAGCTTCGGACCCGTCACTGGGGAGCTGTTTTTT. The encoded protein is CASSFGPVTGELFF.

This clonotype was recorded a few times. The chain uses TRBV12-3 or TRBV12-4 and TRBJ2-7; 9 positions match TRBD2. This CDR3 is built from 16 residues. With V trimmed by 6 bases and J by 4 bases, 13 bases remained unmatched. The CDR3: CASSQPWTSVLYEQYF. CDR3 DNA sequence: TGTGCCAGCAGCCAGCCCTGGACTAGCGTGTTATACGAGCAGTACTTC.